Each of the 17 T cell receptor beta chains below was sequenced from the same sample in a study of cytomegalovirus exposure and HLA in healthy donors (dated 2017 in TCRdb). The protocol used for the library was the immunoSEQ multiplex PCR assay. A mixture of 60 forward primers for TCR Vbeta segments and 13 reverse primers for TCR Jbeta segments was used in the multiplex PCR. TCRdb's version of the immuneACCESS table is confined to in-frame rearrangements and falls short of the full clone set. An unresolved V gene accounts for under half of the shortfall where checked; the remainder is of unknown origin. This sample has 95,000 to 150,000 clones in its table, and 81% of those were observed once. Of the sample, 1.1% falls within the top ten clones. The sequenced sample consisted of PBMCs. The receptors were gathered from a woman in her thirties in good health and CMV-seronegative.

A single count supports this clone. J is TRBJ1-6 and V is TRBV7-8; TRBD1 aligns across 7 bases. Per the germline V gene, CDR1 is SGHVS and CDR2 is FQNEAQ. There are 20 residues in the CDR3. J was trimmed by 7 bases and V by 5 bases; bases with no gene match: 23. The CDR3 sequence is CASSHTGEKRMVFVNSPLHF. The CDR3 coding sequence is TGTGCCAGCAGCCACACAGGGGAAAAGAGAATGGTGTTTGTGAATTCACCCCTCCACTTT. The entire variable domain, with the rest obtained from reference TRBV7-8 and TRBJ1-6, is as follows: GAGVSQSPRYKVAKRGQDVALRCDPISGHVSLFWYQQALGQGPEFLTYFQNEAQLDKSGLPSDRFFAERPEGSVSTLKIQRTQQEDSAVYLCASSHTGEKRMVFVNSPLHFGNGTRLTVT.

The chain's CDR3 is CASSPGLAGGETQYF. DNA of the CDR3: TGTGCCAGCAGCCCGGGACTAGCGGGGGGCGAGACCCAGTACTTC. The genes are TRBV2 and TRBJ2-5; 15 positions match TRBD2. The V gene end was trimmed by 6 bases and the J gene end by 5 bases; junction bases not matched to a gene: 4. Germline V gene sequence: CDR1 SNHLY, CDR2 FYNNEI. The CDR3 sequence is 15 residues long.

The rearrangement joins TRBV18 to TRBJ2-7; weak D call: TRBD1 (6 bases). V lost 4 bases to trimming and J lost 2 bases, with 12 bases between them. The CDR3 runs to 14 residues. CDR1 is KGHSH and CDR2 is LQKENI in the germline V gene. The CDR3 DNA reads as TGTGCCAGCTCACGAAGGGACAACACCTACGAGCAGTACTTC. This translates into CASSRRDNTYEQYF.

The gene calls are TRBV2 and TRBJ2-1; TRBD1 is a possible D gene (6 bases). The CDR3 loop spans 17 amino acids. Germline CDR1 and CDR2: SNHLY and FYNNEI. V lost 3 bases and J lost 0, with 15 bases in between. The CDR3 DNA reads TGTGCCAGCAGTGACCCAGGTCAGGGGAGCTCCTACAATGAGCAGTTCTTC. Encoded protein: CASSDPGQGSSYNEQFF.

In DNA, the CDR3 is TGTGCCAGCTCACCGACGACAGGGAACACTGAAGCTTTCTTT. It specifies CASSPTTGNTEAFF. This chain connects TRBV18 to TRBJ1-1; TRBD1 might be the D (6 bases). The V end was cut by 3 bases, the J end by 1 base, with 9 bases between. Per germline, CDR1 KGHSH and CDR2 LQKENI. The length of the CDR3 is 14 residues.

The rearrangement joins TRBV10-3 to TRBJ1-5, with 8 bases aligning to TRBD1. CDR1 is ENHRY and CDR2 is SYGVKD in the germline V gene. Trimming cost V 3 bases and J 0 bases; bases outside gene matches: 4. There are 16 residues in the CDR3. The CDR3 sequence is CAISETGGDSNQPQHF. The CDR3 bases are TGTGCCATCAGTGAAACAGGGGGAGATAGCAATCAGCCCCAGCATTTT.

The V and J genes are TRBV7-2 and TRBJ2-3; D possibly corresponds to TRBD2 (5 bases). Trimming pared 5 bases from V and 6 bases from J, leaving 15 bases between. This CDR3 spans 14 amino acids. The germline CDR1 and CDR2 sequences are SGHTA and FQGNSA. The CDR3 coding sequence is TGTGCCAGCAGCGTCGGACTGGGCCCGGATACGCAGTATTTT. Amino acid sequence: CASSVGLGPDTQYF.

The V call is TRBV7-9, the J call TRBJ2-7; TRBD2 agrees at 10 bases. This CDR3 comprises 16 residues. Unmatched junction bases numbered 11, after V lost 7 bases and J lost 2 bases. From germline, CDR1 is SEHNR and CDR2 FQNEAQ (reference sequence). CDR3 residues: CASTSGGTSVPYEQYF. The CDR3 DNA reads as TGTGCCAGCACCTCAGGGGGGACTAGCGTTCCCTACGAGCAGTACTTC.

V is TRBV4-1 and J is TRBJ2-3; 7 nucleotides agree with TRBD2. The CDR3 length is 18 residues. The germline V gene has CDR1 MGHRA and CDR2 YSYEKL. The junction had 12 bases not matched to a gene; V was cut back by 2 bases and J by 1 base. CDR3 region: CASSQFLAAGTRTDTQYF. CDR3 bases: TGCGCCAGCAGCCAATTCTTAGCAGCGGGAACCCGCACAGATACGCAGTATTTT.

The V gene is TRBV7-9, the J gene TRBJ1-2, with 9 bases aligning to TRBD1. V was clipped by 5 bases and J by 7 bases; unmatched bases: 8. The CDR3 extends over 14 amino acids. CDR1 and CDR2 from the germline V gene are SEHNR and FQNEAQ (reference sequence). CDR3 amino acids: CASSQGQGISGYTF. The CDR3 DNA reads as TGTGCCAGCAGCCAGGGACAGGGAATATCTGGCTACACCTTC.

The rearrangement uses TRBV10-3 and TRBJ1-1; D ambiguous. Trimming removed 2 bases at V and 1 base at J, with 5 bases between. This CDR3 spans 13 amino acids. Germline CDR1 is ENHRY and CDR2 is SYGVKD. The CDR3 coding sequence is TGTGCCATCAGTGAGGTCGGGAACACTGAAGCTTTCTTT. The encoded protein is CAISEVGNTEAFF.

The rearrangement joins TRBV18 to TRBJ2-5, with 9 bases identical to TRBD2. The CDR3 is made up of 16 amino acids. After removal of 0 bases from V and 1 base from J, the junction contained 3 bases not matched to a gene. CDR1 and CDR2 from the germline V gene are KGHSH and LQKENI. This chain's CDR3 is CASSPPILAGQETQYF. For the CDR3, the DNA is TGTGCCAGCTCACCACCGATACTAGCGGGCCAAGAGACCCAGTACTTC.

The chain couples TRBV6-1 to TRBJ2-3; D ambiguous. V was pared by 2 bases and J by 0 bases, with 6 bases between. Per the germline V gene, CDR1 is MNHNS and CDR2 is SASEGT. There are 14 residues in the CDR3. The DNA of the CDR3 is TGTGCCAGCAGTGAACAGTCTAGCACAGATACGCAGTATTTT. Translating gives CASSEQSSTDTQYF.

This chain uses TRBV5-1 with TRBJ2-2; 10 bases align to TRBD2. CDR3 length: 15 amino acids. V was pared by 4 bases and J by 8 bases, with 8 bases of the junction left unmatched. Per germline, CDR1 SGHRS and CDR2 YFSETQ. The chain's CDR3 is CASSILAGASGELFF. CDR3 nucleotide sequence: TGCGCCAGCAGCATTCTAGCGGGGGCATCGGGGGAGCTGTTTTTT.

V is TRBV9 and J is TRBJ2-3; 9 positions agree with TRBD1. Trimming at V came to 0 bases and at J to 5 bases, leaving 7 bases not matched to a gene. Per the germline V gene, CDR1 is SGDLS and CDR2 is YYNGEE. CDR3 size: 16 residues. The CDR3 region is CASSVGTGEIGDTQYF. In DNA form, the CDR3 reads TGTGCCAGCAGCGTAGGGACAGGGGAGATTGGAGATACGCAGTATTTT.

The chain uses TRBV30 and TRBJ1-6, with TRBD1 matching 7 bases. In germline, CDR1 is GTSNPN, CDR2 SVGIG (reference sequence). V shed 0 bases, J shed 7 bases, and the junction held 3 bases outside the gene matches. This CDR3 is built from 14 residues. CDR3 DNA sequence: TGTGCCTGGAGTGTGGGACAGAAAAATTCACCCCTCCACTTT. This gives the protein CAWSVGQKNSPLHF.

V and J are TRBV18 and TRBJ2-1; maybe TRBD2 (5 bases). This CDR3 has 16 amino acids. Germline V lookup: CDR1 KGHSH, CDR2 LQKENI. V was shortened by 3 bases and J by 8 bases, with 20 bases between the two germline ends. The DNA for the CDR3 is TGTGCCAGCTCACCTATAAGACTACAAAACAGAGATGAGCAGTTCTTC. Residues: CASSPIRLQNRDEQFF.